Below, 21 T cell receptor beta chains from the same sample are listed, as sequenced in a study of tumor-infiltrating lymphocytes in primary liver carcinoma. Co-extracted RNA and DNA came from roughly 20-30 mg of unsorted bulk tissue. A primer matching the constant region was used to make TCR beta cDNA from approximately 0.45 ug of total RNA. Investigators got TCR beta libraries out of three nested multiplex PCR rounds, done with slightly modified ARM-PCR. Forward primers for TRBV1-TRBV30 and a C-beta reverse primer served the first two PCR rounds, at around 11 cycles each. TCRdb passed the multiplex PCR reads through MiXCR, listing each CDR3 protein once. This sample has 95,000 to 150,000 distinct CDR3 sequences, with around 70% found just once. Sequencing was performed on tumor-adjacent normal liver tissue. Source of these receptors: a woman aged 55-69 years with primary liver carcinoma and hepatitis B virus infection.

This clonotype was detected ten times or more. V and J are TRBV4-1 and TRBJ2-3; TRBD1 aligns across 8 bases. CDR3 length equals 15 residues. The germline gives CDR1 MGHRA, CDR2 YSYEKL. Trimming cost V 4 bases and J 2 bases; bases outside gene matches: 5. In nucleotides, the CDR3 is TGCGCCAGCAGCCTAGAGGACAGGGACACAGATACGCAGTATTTT. Translation: CASSLEDRDTDTQYF.

The rearrangement uses TRBV29-1 and TRBJ2-1, with 9 bases fitting TRBD1. Germline assignment: CDR1 SQVTM and CDR2 ANQGSEA. This CDR3 comprises 16 residues. In DNA form, the CDR3 reads TGCAGTGCCCCGGAACAGGGGGCCGGAATCACAAAAGGGCAGTTCTTC. Encoded protein: CSAPEQGAGITKGQFF.

To note about this clonotype: This clone may be a read error of a much larger clone one base away. The chain links TRBV5-6 to TRBJ2-5, with 7 bases that match TRBD2. The CDR3 spans 16 residues. CDR1 is SGHDT and CDR2 is YYEEEE in the germline V gene. This CDR3 reads CVSSLGLAVFKETQYF. CDR3 bases: TGTGTCAGCAGCTTGGGCCTAGCGGTCTTTAAAGAGACCCAGTACTTC.

Concerning this clonotype itself: The CDR3 does not close with the conserved phenylalanine or tryptophan, likely indicating a read error. This sequence joins TRBV11-2 and TRBJ2-5; D gene unclear. CDR3 length equals 17 residues. V was trimmed by 4 bases and J by 1 base, leaving 19 bases between them. Germline V gene lookup returns CDR1 SGHAT and CDR2 FQNNGV. Written as DNA, the CDR3 is TGTGCCAGCAGCTCCTCAACACCGACCAGGCTCCAAGAGACCCAGTACTCC. It translates to CASSSSTPTRLQETQYS.

On this clonotype itself: Relative to the germline gene, one junction end is altered; a read error may explain this. V and J are TRBV6-1 and TRBJ2-3, with TRBD2 matching 8 bases. This CDR3 contains 16 residues. The germline V gene encodes CDR1 MNHNS and CDR2 SASEGT. The CDR3 loop reads CTSNPGGTRGLDTRYF. The CDR3 nucleotides are TGTACCAGCAATCCAGGCGGGACTAGAGGATTAGATACGCGGTATTTT.

Turning to this clonotype: One junction end does not reproduce the germline sequence, and a read error may be involved. The chain recombines TRBV5-5 with TRBJ1-2, with 8 bases matching TRBD1. The CDR3 runs to 13 residues. CDR1 and CDR2 from the germline V gene are SGHKS and YYEKEE (reference sequence). Here the CDR3 DNA reads TGTCCCAGCCACCCAGGGGGCGCGGGTGGCTACATCTTC. Its protein is CPSHPGGAGGYIF.

Note on this clonotype: This could be a read error, since a much larger clone is one nucleotide away. V is TRBV6-1 and J is TRBJ2-7; D is possibly TRBD1 or TRBD2 (5 bases each). Trimming removed 4 bases from V and 4 bases from J, with 17 bases in between. This CDR3 is 15 amino acids long. CDR1 and CDR2 from the germline V gene are MNHNS and SASEGT. The CDR3 region is CASSGIGGSGYEQYF. In DNA form, the CDR3 reads TGTGCCAGCAGTGGGATTGGGGGATCGGGGTACGAGCAGTACTTC.

Regarding this clonotype: Sequence at one end of the junction differs from germline and may be a read error. The rearrangement links TRBV29-1 to TRBJ1-2; D ambiguous. The CDR3 runs 12 residues. CDR1 is SQVTM and CDR2 is ANQGSEA in the germline V gene. The CDR3, as DNA: TGCAACGTTCATACCGTGGGCTATGGCTACACCTTC. As protein: CNVHTVGYGYTF.

With regard to this clonotype: One end of the junction does not line up with germline, which may come from a read error. The rearrangement links TRBV29-1 to TRBJ2-2; D possibly corresponds to TRBD1 (7 bases). Germline CDR1 reads SQVTM; CDR2 reads ANQGSEA. The length of the CDR3 is 14 residues. The CDR3 region has the DNA TGCAACGTTGTCGGCAGGGGGGCTACCGGGAAGCTGTTTTTT. This codes for CNVVGRGATGKLFF.

As regards this clonotype: The junction differs from germline at one of its ends, possibly a read error. V and J are TRBV4-1 and TRBJ2-2, with D hard to call. This CDR3 contains 15 residues. Per germline, CDR1 MGHRA and CDR2 YSYEKL. CDR3 nucleotide sequence: TGTGCCAGCAGCCTTTCGGTCTCGGACACCGGGGAGCTGTTTTTT. Amino acid sequence: CASSLSVSDTGELFF.

As for this clonotype: A much larger clone differs by one base, so this may be a read error. This rearrangement joins TRBV2 to TRBJ2-7, with D perhaps matching TRBD1 or TRBD2 (5 bases each). Trimming took 8 bases from V and 2 from J, leaving 13 bases between them. Germline V gene lookup returns CDR1 SNHLY and CDR2 FYNNEI. This CDR3 contains 13 residues. The CDR3 nucleotides read TGTGCCAGCTCCCGGGACGGACCCTACGAGCAGTACTTC. It is translated as CASSRDGPYEQYF.

On this clonotype itself: The junction differs from germline at one of its ends, possibly a read error. The chain joins TRBV12-3 or TRBV12-4 to TRBJ2-3; 7 positions match TRBD2. The length of the CDR3 is 15 residues. The CDR3 DNA reads as TGTACCAGCAGTTTAGGTGGGAGGGCACAGTATACGCAGTATTTT. Protein sequence: CTSSLGGRAQYTQYF.

Comments on this clonotype: The junction shows a germline mismatch at one end, possibly a read error. This rearrangement joins TRBV12-5 to TRBJ1-1, with D perhaps matching TRBD1 (5 bases). The V gene's germline CDR1 is LGHNT and CDR2 FRNRAP. The length of the CDR3 is 14 residues. This CDR3 is CTSGAGTVNTEAFF. Here the CDR3 DNA reads TGTACTAGTGGTGCCGGGACCGTGAACACTGAAGCCTTCTTT.

Remarks on this clonotype: Germline is not matched at one junction end, which may reflect a read error. V is TRBV6-5 and J is TRBJ2-1, with 8 bases identical to TRBD2. Germline V gives CDR1 MNHEY, CDR2 SVGAGI. The CDR3 is 16 residues long. The CDR3 DNA is TGTGTCGGCAGTTACTCTGCGGGAGGTTCCTACAATGAGCACTTCTTC. Residues: CVGSYSAGGSYNEHFF.

Comments on this clonotype: This is likely a read error, given that the CDR3 carries no conserved phenylalanine or tryptophan at its end. The limits of the CDR3 on the DNA are not certain, so only TCRdb's listed CDR3 is given. The chain joins TRBV11-1 to TRBJ2-1; the listed D gene, TRBD2, was not tested against the DNA. CDR1 is SGHAT, CDR2 FQDESV, per germline (reference sequence). The CDR3 spans 12 amino acids, including both terminal residues. CDR3 sequence reads: CASSWAEGEEFL.

This clonotype was found many times. The chain links TRBV5-4 to TRBJ2-5; 8 bases map to TRBD1. Germline loops: CDR1 SGHNT, CDR2 YYREEE (reference sequence). This CDR3 has 15 amino acids. Trimming at V came to 2 bases and at J to 5 bases, leaving 8 bases not matched to a gene. The CDR3 DNA is TGTGCCAGCAGCTTCGGACAGGGATTGGGGGAGACCCAGTACTTC. Its translation: CASSFGQGLGETQYF.

In the case of this clonotype: The conserved phenylalanine or tryptophan is not found at the CDR3 terminus, so this likely reflects a read error. The gene calls are TRBV11-2 and TRBJ2-5; no definite D call. Germline V gene lookup returns CDR1 SGHAT and CDR2 FQNNGV. The CDR3 length is 11 residues. Trimming shortened V by 2 bases and J by 5 bases, and 3 bases separated the two germline ends. In nucleotides, the CDR3 is TGTGCCAGCAGCTTATCCGAGACCCAGTACTCC. Amino acid sequence: CASSLSETQYS.

Turning to this clonotype: A much more abundant neighbour one base away suggests this may be a read error. V is TRBV28 and J is TRBJ2-6; tentative D call: TRBD2 (6 bases). This CDR3 is 15 amino acids long. Germline V gene data show CDR1 as MDHEN and CDR2 as SYDVKM. The CDR3 here is CASTLGGGGANVLSF. CDR3 nucleotides: TGTGCCAGCACCCTCGGGGGTGGTGGGGCCAACGTCCTGAGTTTC.

This clonotype was observed a few times. A much more abundant neighbour one base away suggests this may be a read error. The chain couples TRBV6-5 to TRBJ2-1, with D possibly being TRBD1 (5 bases). The CDR3 has 13 amino acids. V was pared by 5 bases and J by 9 bases, with 14 bases between. Germline loops: CDR1 MNHEY, CDR2 SVGAGI. CDR3 sequence (DNA): TGTGCCAGCAGTATGGGGCGCATCAGTGAGCAGTTCTTC. Protein: CASSMGRISEQFF.

V gene TRBV11-2 combines with J gene TRBJ2-3; D unclear. Deletions cut 5 bases from V and 2 bases from J, with 17 bases between. The CDR3 has 16 residues. Germline V gene lookup returns CDR1 SGHAT and CDR2 FQNNGV. CDR3 DNA: TGTGCCAGCAGCCAGAAGCACTACCTATACACAGATACGCAGTATTTT. It is translated as CASSQKHYLYTDTQYF.

This clonotype was found once. The chain employs TRBV6-1 and TRBJ1-2; D uncertain. The CDR3 sequence is 13 residues long. The germline V gene encodes CDR1 MNHNS and CDR2 SASEGT. Trimming pared 9 bases from V and 4 bases from J, leaving 15 bases between. Here the CDR3 reads CASCKESVYGYTF. The DNA of the CDR3 is TGTGCCAGTTGTAAAGAAAGTGTCTATGGCTACACCTTC.